The T cell receptor beta chain under discussion was sequenced for a study of blood T cell repertoires in COVID-19. Germline assignment: CDR1 MDHEN and CDR2 SYDVKM. The V end lost 10 bases, the J end lost 3 bases, and 15 bases lay between the germline ends. The CDR3 runs 13 residues. The data were produced by immunoSEQ multiplex PCR, yet TCRdb's version contains in-frame clones alone and is incomplete. This sample yields around 220,000 clones, of which roughly 88% are seen a single time; roughly 15% belongs to the top ten. Sequencing was carried out using PBMCs or T cells enriched from blood (not recorded which). This chain links TRBV28 with TRBJ1-2, with D possibly TRBD1 on 6 matching bases. This receptor was identified in a woman aged 50 to 60 with acute COVID-19. The CDR3 DNA reads TGTGCCACTGCGCAGGGGCAACACTATGGCTACACCTTC. As protein: CATAQGQHYGYTF.